This T cell receptor beta chain was recorded in a study of identical twins. Study results and caveats: Invariant MAIT and iNKT cells could partly confound zero-insertion analyses.

Trimming left V 2 bases short and J 1 base short, with 11 bases between. From germline, CDR1 is LGHDT and CDR2 YNNKEL (reference sequence). This CDR3 contains 15 residues. From the 5' RACE reads, TCRdb called clonotypes with MiXCR, one entry per CDR3 protein. The top ten hold under 0.95% of the sample, which has 400,000 to 650,000 distinct CDR3 sequences, 22% seen once. Turning to this clonotype: Its antigen is unidentified.

Separately, the same data were catalogued under a study of T cells expressing NK-cell markers. As reported in that work: The sorts in several experiments were restricted to alpha-beta TCR T cells by an anti-gamma-delta TCR antibody. Dominant NKG2C+ clonotypes accounted for roughly 1.0-7.0% of CD8+ T cells in about six donors.

J is TRBJ1-1 and V is TRBV3-1, with a tentative D call TRBD1 (5 bases). Sequencing used CD4+ T cells sorted from blood. The sequence came from a woman aged 18-29 years in good health. CDR3 residues: CASSQIADRNTEAFF. In DNA, the CDR3 is TGTGCCAGCAGCCAAATCGCAGACAGGAACACTGAAGCTTTCTTT.